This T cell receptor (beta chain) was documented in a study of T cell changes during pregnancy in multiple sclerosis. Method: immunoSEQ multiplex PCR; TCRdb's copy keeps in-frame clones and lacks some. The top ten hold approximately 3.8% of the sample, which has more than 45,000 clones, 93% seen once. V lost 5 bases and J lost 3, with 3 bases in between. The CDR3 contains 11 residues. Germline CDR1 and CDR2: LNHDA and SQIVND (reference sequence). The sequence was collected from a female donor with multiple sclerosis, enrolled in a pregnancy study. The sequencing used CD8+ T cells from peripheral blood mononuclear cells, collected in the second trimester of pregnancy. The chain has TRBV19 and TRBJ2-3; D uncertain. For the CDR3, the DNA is TGTGCCAGTAGTTTAACAGATACGCAGTATTTT. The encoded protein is CASSLTDTQYF.